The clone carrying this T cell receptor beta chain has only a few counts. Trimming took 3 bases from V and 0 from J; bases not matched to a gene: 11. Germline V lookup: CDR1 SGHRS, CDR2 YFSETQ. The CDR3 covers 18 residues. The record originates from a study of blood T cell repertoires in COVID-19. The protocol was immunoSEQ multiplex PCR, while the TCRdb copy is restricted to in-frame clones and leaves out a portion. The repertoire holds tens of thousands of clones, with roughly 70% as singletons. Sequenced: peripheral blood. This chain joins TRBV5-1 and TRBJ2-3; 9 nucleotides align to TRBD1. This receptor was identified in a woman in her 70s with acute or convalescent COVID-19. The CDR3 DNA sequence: TGCGCCAGCAGCTCGGGACAGGGAGTACGTTTGAGCACAGATACGCAGTATTTT. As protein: CASSSGQGVRLSTDTQYF.